One sample yielded the 20 T cell receptor beta chains listed below, sequenced in a study of cytomegalovirus exposure and HLA in healthy donors. Primers for the PCR totalled 60 Vbeta and 13 Jbeta. Sequencing used immunoSEQ multiplex PCR; TCRdb keeps in-frame clones, though not all of them. The sample records 200,000 to 250,000 clones, more than 60% being singletons. Sequenced: PBMCs. These receptors all come from a man aged 45 to 65 in good health and CMV-seronegative.

V usage is TRBV28 and J usage is TRBJ1-1; D not certain. Germline CDR1 reads MDHEN; CDR2 reads SYDVKM. Trimming took 3 bases from V and 5 from J, leaving 7 bases between them. The CDR3 covers 12 residues. For the CDR3, the DNA is TGTGCCAGCAGTTTGACACAGACTGAAGCTTTCTTT. It codes for CASSLTQTEAFF. Filled out from reference TRBV28 and TRBJ1-1, the complete variable domain reads DVKVTQSSRYLVKRTGEKVFLECVQDMDHENMFWYRQDPGLGLRLIYFSYDVKMKEKGDIPEGYSVSREKKERFSLILESASTNQTSMYLCASSLTQTEAFFGQGTRLTVV.

The chain links TRBV5-5 to TRBJ1-2; 8 nucleotides line up with TRBD1. Germline loops: CDR1 SGHKS, CDR2 YYEKEE (reference sequence). The CDR3 spans 13 residues. Trimming at V came to 5 bases and at J to 3 bases, leaving 3 bases not matched to a gene. The DNA for the CDR3 is TGTGCCAGCAGTCTGACAGGGGACTATGGCTACACCTTC. This sequence encodes CASSLTGDYGYTF.

The chain links TRBV19 to TRBJ1-3; 7 bases are a match to TRBD1. Germline-derived CDR1 and CDR2 are LNHDA and SQIVND (reference sequence). This CDR3 has 16 amino acids. Trimming at V came to 1 base and at J to 0 bases, leaving 3 bases not matched to a gene. CDR3 nucleotides: TGTGCCAGTAGTATAGGTGGGACAGACTCTGGAAACACCATATATTTT. This sequence encodes CASSIGGTDSGNTIYF.

This chain uses TRBV5-4 with TRBJ2-7; D is undetermined. Between the trimmed V and J ends, which lost 0 bases and 3 bases, there was a span of 7 bases. Germline V gene sequence: CDR1 SGHNT, CDR2 YYREEE (reference sequence). The CDR3 extends over 13 amino acids. The CDR3 DNA is TGTGCCAGCAGCTTGGACTCTGGCTACGAGCAGTACTTC. This codes for CASSLDSGYEQYF.

The chain combines TRBV28 with TRBJ2-7; 9 positions match TRBD2. The length of the CDR3 is 15 residues. Trimming removed 0 bases from V and 6 bases from J; junction bases left unmatched: 6. Germline CDR1 reads MDHEN; CDR2 reads SYDVKM. CDR3 sequence reads: CASSLWSSGAREQYF. As DNA, the CDR3 is TGTGCCAGCAGTTTATGGTCTAGCGGGGCTCGCGAGCAGTACTTC.

In its sample, this clone was seen once. The rearrangement links TRBV5-6 to TRBJ1-4; D unclear. The CDR3 extends over 14 amino acids. The germline V gene encodes CDR1 SGHDT and CDR2 YYEEEE. Between the trimmed V and J ends, which lost 0 bases and 4 bases, there was a span of 7 bases. CDR3 sequence reads: CASSLGADNEKLFF. The CDR3 DNA is TGTGCCAGCAGCTTGGGAGCCGATAATGAAAAACTGTTTTTT. The full variable domain, completed using reference TRBV5-6 and TRBJ1-4, is DAGVTQSPTHLIKTRGQQVTLRCSPKSGHDTVSWYQQALGQGPQFIFQYYEEEERQRGNFPDRFSGHQFPNYSSELNVNALLLGDSALYLCASSLGADNEKLFFGSGTQLSVL.

As DNA, the CDR3 is TGTGCCCACTACCAGCAGGGCTATGGCTACACCTTC. Its protein is CAHYQQGYGYTF. The chain combines TRBV10-3 with TRBJ1-2, with D maybe TRBD1 (5 bases). Trimming stripped 11 bases from V and 4 bases from J, with 14 bases between. Germline loops: CDR1 ENHRY, CDR2 SYGVKD. The CDR3 loop spans 12 amino acids.

This clone was detected a few times. This chain connects TRBV10-3 to TRBJ1-5, with 10 nucleotides matching TRBD1. Trimming cost V 3 bases and J 4 bases; bases outside gene matches: 3. Germline CDR1 reads ENHRY; CDR2 reads SYGVKD. The CDR3 runs to 15 residues. The chain's CDR3 is CAISDGQGGNQPQHF. CDR3 DNA sequence: TGTGCCATCAGTGATGGACAGGGGGGTAATCAGCCCCAGCATTTT.

This clone occurred a few times. CDR3 in amino acids: CSVMTSGRTNEQFF. CDR3 DNA sequence: TGCAGCGTTATGACTAGCGGGAGGACCAATGAGCAGTTCTTC. The chain combines TRBV29-1 with TRBJ2-1; 13 nucleotides line up with TRBD2. Germline assignment: CDR1 SQVTM and CDR2 ANQGSEA. This CDR3 is built from 14 residues. With V trimmed by 5 bases and J by 6 bases, 4 bases remained unmatched.

The chain couples TRBV6-1 to TRBJ1-2; 8 bases align to TRBD1. The germline V gene encodes CDR1 MNHNS and CDR2 SASEGT. The CDR3 sequence is 16 residues long. The V segment lost 0 bases and the J segment 3 bases; nucleotides outside the gene matches: 6. Here the CDR3 reads CASSEARGRGHYGYTF. CDR3 bases: TGTGCCAGCAGTGAAGCGCGTGGCAGGGGGCACTATGGCTACACCTTC.

The chain has TRBV28 and TRBJ1-5; 7 nucleotides align to TRBD1. Germline V gene data show CDR1 as MDHEN and CDR2 as SYDVKM. V lost 5 bases to trimming and J lost 6 bases; unmatched junction nucleotides: 10. The CDR3 extends over 15 amino acids. This CDR3 reads CASSGQDLGGQPQHF. The CDR3 coding sequence is TGTGCCAGCAGTGGACAGGACTTGGGGGGTCAGCCCCAGCATTTT.

The CDR3: CASSPSAGTNEQFF. The DNA for the CDR3 is TGTGCCAGCAGCCCCTCCGCGGGAACCAACGAGCAGTTCTTC. The gene calls are TRBV28 and TRBJ2-1, with D possibly being TRBD2 (6 bases). Germline CDR1 reads MDHEN; CDR2 reads SYDVKM. This CDR3 region has 14 residues. The germline V and J ends were trimmed by 6 bases and 10 bases, with 19 bases remaining between them. Full variable domain (remainder filled in from reference TRBV28 and TRBJ2-1): DVKVTQSSRYLVKRTGEKVFLECVQDMDHENMFWYRQDPGLGLRLIYFSYDVKMKEKGDIPEGYSVSREKKERFSLILESASTNQTSMYLCASSPSAGTNEQFFGPGTRLTVL.

The CDR3 DNA reads as TGTGCCAGTAGTCAGCGGGAGAATGTCCACGAGCAGTACTTC. It specifies CASSQRENVHEQYF. The chain couples TRBV19 to TRBJ2-7; TRBD2 matches at 8 bases. Germline CDR1 is LNHDA and CDR2 is SQIVND (reference sequence). V dropped 5 bases and J dropped 5; count of bases not matched to a gene: 8. The CDR3 totals 14 residues.

The chain combines TRBV5-8 with TRBJ1-3; tentative D call: TRBD1 (6 bases). Germline V gene sequence: CDR1 SGHTS, CDR2 YDEGEE. V lost 1 base and J 3 bases, leaving 8 bases between the germline ends. The CDR3 contains 14 residues. The CDR3 region has the DNA TGTGCCAGCAGCTTGTACAGGGATGGAAACACCATATATTTT. This translates into CASSLYRDGNTIYF.

This chain uses TRBV6-6 with TRBJ2-1; the D is unclear. Germline V gene sequence: CDR1 MNHNY, CDR2 SVGAGI (reference sequence). The V gene lost 0 bases and the J gene lost 3 bases, with 6 bases spanning the gap. This CDR3 has 14 residues. CDR3 residues: CASSYSTYYNEQFF. The CDR3 DNA sequence: TGTGCCAGCAGTTACTCGACATACTACAATGAGCAGTTCTTC.

The chain links TRBV5-4 to TRBJ2-3; 10 bases match TRBD2. The germline V gene encodes CDR1 SGHNT and CDR2 YYREEE (reference sequence). The CDR3 sequence is 17 residues long. The J segment lost 4 bases and the V segment lost 4 bases, leaving 12 bases of the junction unmatched. The CDR3 coding sequence is TGTGCCAGCAGCCCCCCTCCGGCTAGCGGGAGCCCAGATACGCAGTATTTT. The encoded protein is CASSPPPASGSPDTQYF.

The gene calls are TRBV10-1 and TRBJ2-1, with TRBD2 identical over 7 bases. J was trimmed by 8 bases and V by 5 bases; bases with no gene match: 9. CDR1 and CDR2 from the germline V gene are WNHNN and SYGVQD (reference sequence). This CDR3 comprises 14 residues. The CDR3 sequence is CASSSQRDFHEQFF. The DNA for the CDR3 is TGCGCCAGCAGTAGCCAGCGGGATTTCCATGAGCAGTTCTTC.

The V gene is TRBV19, the J gene TRBJ2-7; D remains ambiguous. Deletions cut 3 bases from V and 7 bases from J, with 22 bases between. This CDR3 has 16 amino acids. CDR1 LNHDA and CDR2 SQIVND come from the germline V gene (reference sequence). This CDR3 reads CASSMRLPAEVWEQYF. The CDR3 DNA follows: TGTGCCAGTAGTATGCGTCTGCCGGCAGAGGTCTGGGAGCAGTACTTC.

The rearrangement links TRBV6-6 to TRBJ2-5; TRBD2 aligns across 11 bases. The germline gives CDR1 MNHNY, CDR2 SVGAGI (reference sequence). The CDR3 is 16 residues long. V was clipped by 6 bases and J by 8 bases; unmatched bases: 14. CDR3 DNA: TGTGCCAGCAGCCTTGGGGGTAGCGGGGGGGGACCAACCCAGTACTTC. As protein: CASSLGGSGGGPTQYF.

The rearrangement uses TRBV6-6 and TRBJ1-2; 9 bases match TRBD1. Trimming removed 2 bases from V and 4 bases from J; junction bases left unmatched: 5. In germline, CDR1 is MNHNY, CDR2 SVGAGI (reference sequence). The CDR3 sequence is 15 residues long. CDR3: CASSYLGQGGYGYTF. In DNA, the CDR3 is TGTGCCAGCAGTTACCTGGGACAGGGAGGCTATGGCTACACCTTC.